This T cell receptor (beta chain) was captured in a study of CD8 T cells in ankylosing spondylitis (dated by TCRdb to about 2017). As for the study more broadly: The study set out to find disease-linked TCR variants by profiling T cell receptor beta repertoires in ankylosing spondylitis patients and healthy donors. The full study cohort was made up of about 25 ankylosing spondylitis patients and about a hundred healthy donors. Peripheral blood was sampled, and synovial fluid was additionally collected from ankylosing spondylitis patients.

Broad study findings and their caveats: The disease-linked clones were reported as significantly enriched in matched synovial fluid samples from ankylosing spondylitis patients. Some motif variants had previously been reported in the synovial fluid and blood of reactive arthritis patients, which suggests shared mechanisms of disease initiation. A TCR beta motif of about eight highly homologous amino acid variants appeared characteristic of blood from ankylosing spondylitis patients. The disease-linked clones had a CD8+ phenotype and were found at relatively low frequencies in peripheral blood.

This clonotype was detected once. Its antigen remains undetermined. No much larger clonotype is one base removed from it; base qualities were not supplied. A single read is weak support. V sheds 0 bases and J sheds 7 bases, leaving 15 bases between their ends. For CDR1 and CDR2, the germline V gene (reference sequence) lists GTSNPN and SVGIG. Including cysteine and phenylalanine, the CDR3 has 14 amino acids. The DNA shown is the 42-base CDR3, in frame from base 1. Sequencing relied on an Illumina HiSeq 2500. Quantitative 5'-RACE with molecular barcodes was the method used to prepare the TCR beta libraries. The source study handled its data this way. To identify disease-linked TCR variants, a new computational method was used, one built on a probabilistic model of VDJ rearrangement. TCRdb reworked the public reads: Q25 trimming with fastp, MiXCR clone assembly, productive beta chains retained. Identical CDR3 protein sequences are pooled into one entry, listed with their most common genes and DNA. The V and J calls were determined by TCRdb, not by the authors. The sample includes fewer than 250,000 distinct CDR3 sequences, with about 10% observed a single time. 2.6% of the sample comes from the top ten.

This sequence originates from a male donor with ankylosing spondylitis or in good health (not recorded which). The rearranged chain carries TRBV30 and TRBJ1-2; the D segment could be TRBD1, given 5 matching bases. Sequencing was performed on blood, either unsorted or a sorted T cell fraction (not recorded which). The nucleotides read TGTGCCTGGAGTGTATTGGGTCAGGGAGGTGGCTACACCTTC. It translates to CAWSVLGQGGGYTF.